This TCR beta chain is from a study of identical twins. This clonotype was detected a few times. The CDR3 runs 14 residues. CDR1 MNHEY and CDR2 SMNVEV come from the germline V gene (reference sequence). Trimming cost V 2 bases and J 11 bases, with 15 bases left between them. TCRdb reprocessed the 5' RACE reads with MiXCR, giving one entry per CDR3 protein. The sample contains fewer than 900,000 distinct CDR3 sequences, about 20% of which appear only once. The same data also went into a second study, on T cells expressing NK-cell markers. That work contributes: Four of the donors also had these clonotypes leading their CD3+CD56-NKG2C+ fraction.

The origin of this receptor is a woman under 30 in good health. This sequence joins TRBV27 and TRBJ1-4; D gene unclear. Sequenced material: PBMCs. The CDR3 is CASSLSLVFGKLFF. The CDR3 DNA sequence: TGTGCCAGCAGTTTAAGTCTGGTTTTCGGGAAACTGTTTTTT.